These 10 T cell receptor beta chains came from one sample sequenced in a study of T cells after yellow fever vaccination (dated by TCRdb to the late 2010s). Interpreted using the paper, the treatment or condition label stands for: live attenuated yellow fever vaccine strain. Library preparation was by 5' RACE. Data came from an Illumina HiSeq 2500. TCRdb trimmed public reads at Q25 via fastp, called clones via MiXCR and kept in-frame beta chains. A single entry per CDR3 protein holds the most common genes and DNA from its merged rows. For this sample there are roughly 150,000 distinct CDR3 sequences; less than 8.5% appear just once. Together, the top ten hold about 0.61% of the sample. Sequencing used CD4+ T cells sorted from PBMCs, obtained 10 days after the yellow fever booster vaccination. These receptors were obtained from a man aged 25 to 40 who received the YFV17D yellow fever vaccine.

This clonotype was counted ten times or more. J is TRBJ2-3 and V is TRBV7-9, with a weak D call TRBD1 (5 bases). CDR3 length: 14 residues. V was pared by 4 bases and J by 1 base, with 9 bases between. Germline CDR1 reads SEHNR; CDR2 reads FQNEAQ (reference sequence). The CDR3 DNA sequence: TGTGCCAGCAGCTCCCAGGGCGGCACAGATACGCAGTATTTT. Its protein is CASSSQGGTDTQYF.

This chain uses TRBV7-2 with TRBJ1-6, with 12 bases aligning to TRBD1. CDR1 and CDR2 from the germline V gene are SGHTA and FQGNSA. The CDR3 loop spans 13 amino acids. After removal of 5 bases from V and 14 bases from J, the junction contained 4 bases not matched to a gene. The CDR3 reads CASSQGQGAALHF. CDR3 DNA sequence: TGTGCCAGCAGCCAGGGACAGGGGGCGGCCCTCCACTTT.

This clonotype was observed many times. The chain couples TRBV5-1 to TRBJ2-1; 8 nucleotides line up with TRBD1. CDR3 length equals 17 residues. The V segment lost 2 bases and the J segment 0 bases; nucleotides outside the gene matches: 7. CDR1 is SGHRS and CDR2 is YFSETQ in the germline V gene. DNA for the CDR3: TGCGCCAGCAGCTTAATGACGACAGGGGACTCCTACAATGAGCAGTTCTTC. Its protein product is CASSLMTTGDSYNEQFF.

The table lists this clonotype with a few counts. The chain couples TRBV28 to TRBJ2-7; tentative D call: TRBD1 (5 bases). CDR1 and CDR2 from the germline V gene are MDHEN and SYDVKM. The V end lost 7 bases, the J end lost 9 bases, and 19 bases lay between the germline ends. The CDR3 length is 13 residues. The CDR3 DNA reads as TGTGCCAGCACCCCAGGGCAGGGTAAGGTGCAGTACTTC. Amino acids: CASTPGQGKVQYF.

This clonotype was detected many times. The J gene is TRBJ2-6, the V gene TRBV4-3; tentative D call: TRBD1 (5 bases). The CDR3 is 18 amino acids. CDR1 LGHNA and CDR2 YSLEER come from the germline V gene. V lost 3 bases to trimming and J lost 2 bases, with 17 bases between them. The CDR3: CASSHHRHHRTGANVLTF. DNA for the CDR3: TGCGCCAGCAGCCACCACAGGCACCATAGGACTGGGGCCAACGTCCTGACTTTC.

This chain joins TRBV27 and TRBJ1-4; the D gene is possibly TRBD1 (6 bases). V lost 2 bases, J lost 7 bases, and 17 bases lay in between. The length of the CDR3 is 16 residues. Germline V gives CDR1 MNHEY, CDR2 SMNVEV (reference sequence). In DNA form, the CDR3 reads TGTGCCAGCAGTTTACTTGATGGGGGGGGGGCTGAAAAACTGTTTTTT. It is translated as CASSLLDGGGAEKLFF.

This clonotype has at least ten counts. The gene calls are TRBV5-1 and TRBJ2-2, with D possibly matching TRBD1 (6 bases). V lost 2 bases and J lost 3, with 14 bases in between. The CDR3 extends over 16 amino acids. Germline V gene sequence: CDR1 SGHRS, CDR2 YFSETQ. Here the CDR3 DNA reads TGCGCCAGCAGCTTCGTAGGGGGATTGGACACCGGGGAGCTGTTTTTT. It specifies CASSFVGGLDTGELFF. The full variable domain, with the rest looked up from reference TRBV5-1 and TRBJ2-2, is KAGVTQTPRYLIKTRGQQVTLSCSPISGHRSVSWYQQTPGQGLQFLFEYFSETQRNKGNFPGRFSGRQFSNSRSEMNVSTLELGDSALYLCASSFVGGLDTGELFFGEGSRLTVL.

This clonotype was detected ten times or more. The rearrangement uses TRBV7-8 and TRBJ2-4; D is undetermined. The CDR3 is 16 residues long. With 5 bases removed from V and 0 bases from J, the gap between germline ends came to 14 bases. The germline V gene has CDR1 SGHVS and CDR2 FQNEAQ. DNA of the CDR3: TGTGCCAGCAGCCCCCAGTTCGGGCTAGCCAAAAACATTCAGTACTTC. Protein: CASSPQFGLAKNIQYF.

This clonotype came up many times. CDR3 coding DNA: TGTGCCAGCAGCTTAGCGGGCCAGGGCTCCTACGAGCAGTACTTC. This translates into CASSLAGQGSYEQYF. The chain uses TRBV7-6 and TRBJ2-7; D is possibly TRBD1 (5 bases). Germline V gene lookup returns CDR1 SGHVS and CDR2 FNYEAQ. The germline V and J ends were trimmed by 0 bases and 0 bases, with 9 bases remaining between them. The CDR3 consists of 15 residues.

Ten or more counts support this clonotype. The chain has TRBV20-1 and TRBJ2-1; D is perhaps TRBD2 (6 bases). V lost 6 bases and J 7 bases, leaving 13 bases between the germline ends. Germline CDR1 reads DFQATT; CDR2 reads SNEGSKA (reference sequence). The CDR3 loop spans 12 amino acids. CDR3 nucleotides: TGCAGTGCAAACCGGGGGAAAAATGAGCAGTTCTTC. Encoded protein: CSANRGKNEQFF.